One and the same sample provided the 5 T cell receptor beta chains below, sequenced in a study of cytomegalovirus exposure and HLA in healthy donors. The PCR used 60 Vbeta and 13 Jbeta primers. The assay was immunoSEQ multiplex PCR, and TCRdb's table has in-frame clones only and misses some. The table records 180,000 or so clones, roughly 80% of them present only once. Sequencing input: PBMCs. All receptors derive from a girl under 18 in good health and CMV-seropositive.

This chain uses TRBV10-2 with TRBJ2-3; TRBD2 aligns across 13 bases. From germline, CDR1 is WSHSY and CDR2 SAAADI. The length of the CDR3 is 16 residues. V trimming: 7 bases; J trimming: 4 bases; junction bases outside the gene matches: 8. The CDR3 sequence: CASTGLAGAPADTQYF. The CDR3 nucleotides are TGCGCCAGCACCGGACTAGCGGGAGCCCCCGCAGATACGCAGTATTTT.

Remarks on this clone: Other DNA sequences in the sample encode the same CDR3. V and J are TRBV5-1 and TRBJ2-7, with 7 bases fitting TRBD1. V shed 2 bases and J 5 bases; nucleotides not matched to a gene: 7. Germline V gives CDR1 SGHRS, CDR2 YFSETQ. The CDR3 has 14 amino acids. The CDR3 reads CASSFTGVRDEQYF. The CDR3 DNA sequence: TGCGCCAGCAGCTTTACAGGGGTACGCGACGAGCAGTACTTC.

The V call is TRBV27, the J call TRBJ2-5; 11 nucleotides match TRBD2. Trimming at V came to 5 bases and at J to 5 bases, leaving 7 bases not matched to a gene. Germline CDR1 is MNHEY and CDR2 is SMNVEV (reference sequence). The CDR3 sequence is 15 residues long. The CDR3 sequence: CASSPWTSGSETQYF. Here the CDR3 DNA reads TGTGCCAGCAGTCCTTGGACTAGCGGGTCGGAGACCCAGTACTTC.

The chain links TRBV5-1 to TRBJ2-7; D perhaps matches TRBD2 (5 bases). The CDR3 contains 14 residues. CDR1 is SGHRS, CDR2 YFSETQ, per germline. Trimming left V 0 bases short and J 2 bases short, with 9 bases between. For the CDR3, the DNA is TGCGCCAGCAGCTTGGGGACGGGGACCTACGAGCAGTACTTC. It is translated as CASSLGTGTYEQYF.

The chain combines TRBV30 with TRBJ1-2, with D uncertain. The CDR3 runs to 12 residues. Trimming took off 0 bases at V and 7 bases at J, with 9 bases between the two ends. Germline V gives CDR1 GTSNPN, CDR2 SVGIG (reference sequence). In DNA form, the CDR3 reads TGTGCCTGGAGTGTACGCGTTCGTGGCTACACCTTC. As protein: CAWSVRVRGYTF.